This TCR beta chain appears in the sequencing data of a study of CD8+CD57+ T cells in acquired aplastic anemia. Background on the study: Quantities of DNA derived from sorted CD4+ and CD8+ cells averaged roughly 3.4 ug. Study results and caveats: Simpson's diversity of CD8+ cells was not significantly different in patients compared with controls. Sharing between patients and controls was observed for roughly 30 CD8+ CDR3 sequences.

A note on this clonotype: Its antigen is as yet unknown. The junction does not match germline at one end; this may be a read error.

CDR3 and TCR beta VDJ profiling relied on a genomic DNA template. TCRdb recomputed calls from the reads with MiXCR, one row per CDR3 protein. Of around 250,000 distinct CDR3 sequences in the sample, 70% to 85% were seen once. It was patients with CD8+CD57+ cell expansion by flow cytometry who were chosen for sequencing. Blood sampling was performed on the patients, and none of them had received therapy by then. Germline assignment: CDR1 SGDLS and CDR2 YYNGEE. The CDR3 spans 15 residues. The sequenced sample was sorted CD4+, CD8+, or CD8+CD57+ T cells (not recorded which) from PBMCs. This TCR derives from a human donor with aplastic anemia. The chain combines TRBV9 with TRBJ1-1; TRBD1 might be the D (6 bases). CDR3 in DNA: TGTGCCAGCAGCGTAGGTCTGACAGGTTCCACTGAACCTTTCTTT. Encoded protein: CASSVGLTGSTEPFF.